This TCR beta chain was recorded in a study of cytomegalovirus exposure and HLA in healthy donors. Study context: One earlier analysis, a look at 180 million or so T cells, found 117 million unique TCR beta sequences. General observations from the study: TCR beta V- and J-gene trimming was later associated with a missense DCLRE1C variant. Researchers catalogued 164 TCR beta chains as cytomegalovirus-associated.

As to this clone: Its antigen is unidentified.

This CDR3 contains 16 residues. V trimming: 3 bases; J trimming: 5 bases; junction bases outside the gene matches: 6. Germline CDR1 is SEHNR and CDR2 is FQNEAQ (reference sequence). Vbeta (60) and Jbeta (13) primers were used in the PCR. Generated by immunoSEQ multiplex PCR, the TCRdb table keeps only in-frame clones and is missing some. The table lists around 200,000 clones, 80% of them singletons, with about 0.63% in the top ten. Sequences were obtained from PBMCs. This TCR was sampled from a boy younger than 18 in good health and CMV-seronegative. The chain combines TRBV7-9 with TRBJ2-3; 12 nucleotides match TRBD2. This CDR3 reads CASSFASGGAGDTQYF. The DNA for the CDR3 is TGTGCCAGCAGCTTCGCTAGCGGGGGGGCGGGAGATACGCAGTATTTT. Filled out from reference TRBV7-9 and TRBJ2-3, the complete variable domain reads DTGVSQNPRHKITKRGQNVTFRCDPISEHNRLYWYRQTLGQGPEFLTYFQNEAQLEKSRLLSDRFSAERPKGSFSTLEIQRTEQGDSAMYLCASSFASGGAGDTQYFGPGTRLTVL.